The 21 T cell receptor beta chains below come from one sample, sequenced in a study of blood T cells in healthy people across ages. It was with a sample-barcoded 5' primer and a J-beta primer mix that a second PCR of roughly 7 to 12 cycles was run. TCRdb analysed the 5' RACE reads with MiXCR anew, one entry per CDR3 protein. The profile shows around 1,000,000 distinct CDR3 sequences, approximately 25% of them singletons. The same specimen was also included in a second study, on T cells of mothers and their children.

What was sequenced was blood. The source of these receptors is a girl aged 2 to 9 in good health.

V is TRBV6-1 and J is TRBJ1-3, with a weak D call TRBD1 (5 bases). CDR1 is MNHNS, CDR2 SASEGT, per germline. The V gene lost 4 bases and the J gene lost 0 bases, with 10 bases spanning the gap. The length of the CDR3 is 15 residues. This CDR3 reads CASSVIRDSGNTIYF. In DNA, the CDR3 is TGTGCCAGCAGTGTCATCAGGGACTCTGGAAACACCATATATTTT.

This clonotype appeared a few times. The chain is built from TRBV29-1 and TRBJ2-5; D assignment may be TRBD1 or TRBD2 (5 bases each). This CDR3 is 12 amino acids long. V was clipped by 8 bases and J by 5 bases, with 15 bases between them. Germline V gene lookup returns CDR1 SQVTM and CDR2 ANQGSEA. The CDR3 bases are TGCAGCACGTATGTAGGGGAGGAGACCCAGTACTTC. Translated, it gives CSTYVGEETQYF.

This clonotype was seen more than once but under ten times. V gene TRBV7-2 combines with J gene TRBJ2-3; 10 bases are a match to TRBD1. Germline lookup yields CDR1 SGHTA and CDR2 FQGNSA. V gave up 6 bases and J gave up 6 bases; unmatched junction bases: 0. CDR3 length: 12 amino acids. This CDR3 reads CASRTGGDTQYF. In DNA, the CDR3 is TGTGCCAGCAGGACAGGGGGCGATACGCAGTATTTT.

The sample holds a few counts of this clonotype. The CDR3 DNA sequence: TGTGCCAGCCGCCGACCGGGACAGGGGGATAGCGAGCAGTACTTC. Translating gives CASRRPGQGDSEQYF. This chain uses TRBV28 with TRBJ2-5; TRBD1 aligns across 11 bases. The J call may be in error: the DNA end matches TRBJ2-7 better. Germline lookup yields CDR1 MDHEN and CDR2 SYDVKM. The CDR3 length is 15 residues.

This sequence joins TRBV7-2 and TRBJ2-1; 8 bases fit TRBD2. The assigned J gene may be wrong: the sequence end matches TRBJ2-5 better. The V gene's germline CDR1 is SGHTA and CDR2 FQGNSA. The CDR3 length is 14 residues. The CDR3, as DNA: TGTGCCAGCACCCGAAGCGGGAGAGGCGAGACCCAGTACTTC. Translating gives CASTRSGRGETQYF.

The rearrangement joins TRBV7-2 to TRBJ2-4; D remains unclear. The germline V gene encodes CDR1 SGHTA and CDR2 FQGNSA. The CDR3 spans 14 residues. The ends were cut back, 5 bases at V and 7 bases at J, with 15 bases in the middle. In DNA, the CDR3 is TGTGCCAGCAGCCCCGTCGGCAGTCCGAACATTCAGTACTTC. Translating gives CASSPVGSPNIQYF.

A few counts support this clonotype. The chain uses TRBV27 and TRBJ1-5; the D is unclear. V shed 8 bases and J shed 7 bases, with 6 bases lying between them. CDR1 is MNHEY and CDR2 is SMNVEV in the germline V gene (reference sequence). This CDR3 contains 10 residues. In DNA, the CDR3 is TGTGCCAGCGCCCACCAGCCCCAGCATTTT. The encoded protein is CASAHQPQHF.

The rearrangement links TRBV7-8 to TRBJ2-5; 15 nucleotides match TRBD2. Trimming removed 4 bases from V and 7 bases from J; junction bases left unmatched: 10. The CDR3 is 17 residues long. CDR1 is SGHVS, CDR2 FQNEAQ, per germline. CDR3: CASSSLGLAGGRGTQYF. The CDR3 DNA follows: TGTGCCAGCAGCTCCTTGGGACTAGCGGGGGGCAGGGGGACCCAGTACTTC.

This clonotype was seen a few times. The CDR3 region is CASRQAGLNTDTQYF. CDR3 DNA: TGTGCCAGCCGGCAAGCGGGACTTAACACAGATACGCAGTATTTT. The chain links TRBV27 to TRBJ2-3, with TRBD2 identical over 7 bases. Germline V gene data show CDR1 as MNHEY and CDR2 as SMNVEV (reference sequence). J was trimmed by 2 bases and V by 8 bases; bases with no gene match: 10. The CDR3 is 15 amino acids.

The chain's CDR3 is CASSVWGLAVYNEQFF. CDR3 coding DNA: TGTGCCAGCAGCGTATGGGGTCTAGCGGTCTACAATGAGCAGTTCTTC. The J gene is TRBJ2-1, the V gene TRBV7-2, with TRBD2 matching over 7 bases. The CDR3 sequence is 16 residues long. Trimming took 5 bases from V and 3 from J; bases not matched to a gene: 10. In germline, CDR1 is SGHTA, CDR2 FQGNSA.

The chain uses TRBV5-1 and TRBJ1-1, with TRBD1 as a possible D gene (6 bases). Germline lookup yields CDR1 SGHRS and CDR2 YFSETQ. The CDR3 is made up of 14 amino acids. The V end lost 4 bases, the J end lost 3 bases, and 13 bases lay between the germline ends. The CDR3 region has the DNA TGCGCCAGCAGCGAAACACAGGGCGACACTGAAGCTTTCTTT. It specifies CASSETQGDTEAFF.

The chain has TRBV7-6 and TRBJ2-3; 7 positions agree with TRBD2. The trim removed 0 bases at V and 4 bases at J, leaving 7 bases unmatched. The germline V gene has CDR1 SGHVS and CDR2 FNYEAQ. The CDR3 runs to 16 residues. The CDR3 bases are TGTGCCAGCAGCTTAGCACCGGGAGGATGGTCAGATACGCAGTATTTT. This encodes CASSLAPGGWSDTQYF.

This clonotype occurred a few times. The genes are TRBV29-1 and TRBJ2-3, with 7 bases fitting TRBD1. The CDR3 extends over 14 amino acids. J lost 3 bases, V lost 6 bases, and 9 bases had no gene match. Germline V gene data show CDR1 as SQVTM and CDR2 as ANQGSEA. CDR3 sequence (DNA): TGCAGCGTCTGGGGAACAGGGGAGACAGATACGCAGTATTTT. This translates into CSVWGTGETDTQYF.

This clonotype has a handful of counts. The chain recombines TRBV4-1 with TRBJ1-2; D is ambiguous. Germline V CDR1 and CDR2: MGHRA, YSYEKL. V lost 0 bases and J lost 6, with 11 bases in between. The CDR3 sequence is 14 residues long. The CDR3 loop reads CASSQDNEDHGYTF. The CDR3 DNA sequence: TGCGCCAGCAGCCAAGATAATGAAGACCATGGCTACACCTTC.

A few counts support this clonotype. The rearrangement links TRBV29-1 to TRBJ2-1; a possible D gene is TRBD2 (7 bases). The CDR3 is made up of 13 amino acids. Germline lookup yields CDR1 SQVTM and CDR2 ANQGSEA. Trimming took off 6 bases at V and 6 bases at J, with 15 bases between the two ends. The CDR3, as DNA: TGCAGCGTAGGCGGGGGCTTCTCCAATGAGCAGTTCTTC. This translates into CSVGGGFSNEQFF.

The sample holds a few counts of this clonotype. Mismatch with germline at one junction end may stem from a read error. The chain is built from TRBV20-1 and TRBJ1-2; TRBD1 matches 7 bases. Germline V gene data show CDR1 as DFQATT and CDR2 as SNEGSKA (reference sequence). The CDR3 consists of 13 residues. The CDR3 sequence is CSARDFSDRESPF. DNA of the CDR3: TGCAGTGCTAGAGACTTCTCCGACAGGGAGTCCCCCTTC.

The chain has TRBV12-3 or TRBV12-4 and TRBJ2-7, with D possibly TRBD2 on 6 matching bases. Between the trimmed V and J ends, which lost 6 bases and 6 bases, there was a span of 15 bases. The CDR3 runs to 13 residues. DNA of the CDR3: TGTGCCAGCAGACTCCGGGACTTTGCCGAGCAGTACTTC. Amino acid sequence: CASRLRDFAEQYF.

This clonotype was recorded a few times. V and J are TRBV7-2 and TRBJ2-7; D call uncertain. Germline V lookup: CDR1 SGHTA, CDR2 FQGNSA. V lost 1 base to trimming and J lost 0 bases, with 10 bases between them. This CDR3 has 15 residues. The CDR3 loop reads CASSLVAQSSYEQYF. CDR3 sequence (DNA): TGTGCCAGCAGCTTAGTGGCTCAGTCCTCCTACGAGCAGTACTTC.

The chain is built from TRBV7-3 and TRBJ1-1; D is unresolved. The CDR3 extends over 13 amino acids. Germline V lookup: CDR1 SGHTA, CDR2 FQGTGA. V lost 5 bases, J lost 6 bases, and 13 bases lay in between. The CDR3 DNA reads as TGTGCCAGCAGCCCTAACCAAGGCCCTGAAGCTTTCTTT. It codes for CASSPNQGPEAFF.

The V gene is TRBV13, the J gene TRBJ2-5; D gene ambiguous. The J call may be incorrect, as the DNA end agrees better with TRBJ2-1. CDR3 length: 16 amino acids. The germline V gene has CDR1 PRHDT and CDR2 FYEKMQ (reference sequence). The CDR3 is CASSLSGYSPSNEQFF. The CDR3 DNA reads TGTGCCAGCAGCTTATCGGGCTACTCCCCGAGCAATGAGCAGTTCTTC.

V gene TRBV7-8 combines with J gene TRBJ1-4; 9 bases map to TRBD1. The CDR3 consists of 17 residues. Germline assignment: CDR1 SGHVS and CDR2 FQNEAQ. Trimming cost V 3 bases and J 5 bases; bases outside gene matches: 10. The DNA of the CDR3 is TGTGCCAGCAGCTTTGACAGGGGGGTCCCCTTCAATGAAAAACTGTTTTTT. As protein: CASSFDRGVPFNEKLFF.